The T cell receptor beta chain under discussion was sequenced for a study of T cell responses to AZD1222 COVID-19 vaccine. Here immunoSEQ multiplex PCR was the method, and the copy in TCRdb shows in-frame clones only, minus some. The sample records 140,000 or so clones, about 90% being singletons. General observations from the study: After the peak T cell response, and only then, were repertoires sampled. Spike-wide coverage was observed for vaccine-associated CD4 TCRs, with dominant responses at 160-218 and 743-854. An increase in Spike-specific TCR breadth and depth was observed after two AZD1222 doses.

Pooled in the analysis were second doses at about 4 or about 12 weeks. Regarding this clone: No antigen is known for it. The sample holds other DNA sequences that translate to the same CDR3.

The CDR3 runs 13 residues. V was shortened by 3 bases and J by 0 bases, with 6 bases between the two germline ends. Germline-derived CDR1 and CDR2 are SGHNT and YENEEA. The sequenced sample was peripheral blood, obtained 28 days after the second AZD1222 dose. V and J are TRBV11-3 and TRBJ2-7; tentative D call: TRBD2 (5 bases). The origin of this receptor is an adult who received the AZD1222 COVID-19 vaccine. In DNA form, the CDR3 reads TGTGCCAGCAGCTTGGGGAGCTCCTACGAGCAGTACTTC. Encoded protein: CASSLGSSYEQYF.